This T cell receptor (beta chain) originates from a study of blood T cell repertoires in COVID-19. The CDR3 loop spans 15 amino acids. From germline, CDR1 is PRHDT and CDR2 FYEKMQ (reference sequence). J was trimmed by 4 bases and V by 0 bases; bases with no gene match: 2. This clone was seen just once. Method: immunoSEQ multiplex PCR; TCRdb's copy keeps in-frame clones and lacks some. The data hold some 170,000 clones, with approximately 93% observed a single time. Sequenced material: peripheral blood. This TCR derives from a woman aged 55-69 years with COVID-19, enrolled during active disease. The rearrangement uses TRBV13 and TRBJ1-5, with TRBD1 identical over 8 bases. The CDR3 nucleotides are TGTGCCAGCAGCTTAGGACAGGGGGTAAATCAGCCCCAGCATTTT. Encoded protein: CASSLGQGVNQPQHF.